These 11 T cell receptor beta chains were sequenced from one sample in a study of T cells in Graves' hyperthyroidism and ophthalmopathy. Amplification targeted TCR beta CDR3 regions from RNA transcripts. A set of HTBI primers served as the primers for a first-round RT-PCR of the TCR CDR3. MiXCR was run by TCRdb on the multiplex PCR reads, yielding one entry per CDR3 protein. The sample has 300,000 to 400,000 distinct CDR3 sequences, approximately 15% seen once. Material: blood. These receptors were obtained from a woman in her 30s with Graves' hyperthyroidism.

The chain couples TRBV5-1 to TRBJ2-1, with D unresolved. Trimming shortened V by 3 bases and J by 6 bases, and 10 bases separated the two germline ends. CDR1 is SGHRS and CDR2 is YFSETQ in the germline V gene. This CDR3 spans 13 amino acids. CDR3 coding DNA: TGCGCCAGCAGCTCACTCTATGTCAATGAGCAGTTCTTC. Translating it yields CASSSLYVNEQFF.

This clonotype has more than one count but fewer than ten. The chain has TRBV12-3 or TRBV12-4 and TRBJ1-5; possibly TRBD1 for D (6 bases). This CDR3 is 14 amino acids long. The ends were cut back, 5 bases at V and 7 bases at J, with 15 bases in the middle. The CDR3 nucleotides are TGTGCCAGCAGTAAGGGGGGCAAGTACCAGCCCCAGCATTTT. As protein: CASSKGGKYQPQHF.

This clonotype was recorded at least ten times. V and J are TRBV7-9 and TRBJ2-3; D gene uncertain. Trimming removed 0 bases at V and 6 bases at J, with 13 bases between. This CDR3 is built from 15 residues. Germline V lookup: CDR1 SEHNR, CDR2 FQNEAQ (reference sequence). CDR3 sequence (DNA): TGTGCCAGCAGCTTAGCTCCGGAACCTTTGGATACGCAGTATTTT. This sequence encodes CASSLAPEPLDTQYF.

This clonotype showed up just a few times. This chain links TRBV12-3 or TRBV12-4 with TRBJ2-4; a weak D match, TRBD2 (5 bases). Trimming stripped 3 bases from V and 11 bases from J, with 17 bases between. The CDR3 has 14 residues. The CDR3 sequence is CASSLGGELYVQYF. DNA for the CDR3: TGTGCCAGCAGTTTGGGTGGGGAGTTATACGTTCAGTACTTC.

The CDR3 DNA is TGTGCCAGCTCATCCCTTAGCGCTACGAACACCGGGGAGCTGTTTTTT. Translated: CASSSLSATNTGELFF. The rearrangement uses TRBV18 and TRBJ2-2; TRBD2 is a possible D gene (5 bases). Germline V gene data show CDR1 as KGHSH and CDR2 as LQKENI. There are 16 residues in the CDR3. The germline V and J ends were trimmed by 5 bases and 0 bases, with 13 bases remaining between them.

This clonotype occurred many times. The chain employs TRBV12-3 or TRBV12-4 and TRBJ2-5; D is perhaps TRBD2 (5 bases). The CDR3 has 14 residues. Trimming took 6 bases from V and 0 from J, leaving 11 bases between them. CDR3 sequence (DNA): TGTGCCAGCAGCCCGAGGGAGTACCAAGAGACCCAGTACTTC. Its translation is CASSPREYQETQYF.

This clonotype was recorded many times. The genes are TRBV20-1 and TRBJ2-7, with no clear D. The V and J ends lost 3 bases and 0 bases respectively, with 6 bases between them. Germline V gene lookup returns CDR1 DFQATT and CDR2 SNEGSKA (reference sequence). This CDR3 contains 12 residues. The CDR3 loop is CSARTGSYEQYF. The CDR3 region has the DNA TGCAGTGCTAGGACGGGCTCCTACGAGCAGTACTTC.

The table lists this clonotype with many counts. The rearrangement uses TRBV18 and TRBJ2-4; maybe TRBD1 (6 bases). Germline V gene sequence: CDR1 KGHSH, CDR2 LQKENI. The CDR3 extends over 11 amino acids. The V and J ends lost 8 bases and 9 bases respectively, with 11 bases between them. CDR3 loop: CASGPGVIQYF. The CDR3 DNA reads TGTGCCAGCGGGCCAGGGGTCATTCAGTACTTC. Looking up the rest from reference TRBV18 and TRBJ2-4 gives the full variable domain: NAGVMQNPRHLVRRRGQEARLRCSPMKGHSHVYWYRQLPEEGLKFMVYLQKENIIDESGMPKERFSAEFPKEGPSILRIQQVVRGDSAAYFCASGPGVIQYFGAGTRLSVL.

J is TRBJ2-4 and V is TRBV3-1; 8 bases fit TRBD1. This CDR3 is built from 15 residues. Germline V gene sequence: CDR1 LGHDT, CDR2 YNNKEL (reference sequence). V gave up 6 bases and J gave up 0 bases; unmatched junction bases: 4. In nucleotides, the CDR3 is TGTGCCAGCAGTCCGGACAGGGAAGCCAAAAACATTCAGTACTTC. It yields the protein CASSPDREAKNIQYF.

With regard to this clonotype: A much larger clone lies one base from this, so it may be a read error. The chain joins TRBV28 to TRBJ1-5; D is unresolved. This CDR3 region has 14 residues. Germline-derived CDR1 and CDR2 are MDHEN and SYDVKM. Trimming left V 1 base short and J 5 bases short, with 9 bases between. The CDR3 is CASSLSDGHQPQHF. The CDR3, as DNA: TGTGCCAGCAGTTTATCCGACGGGCATCAGCCCCAGCATTTT.

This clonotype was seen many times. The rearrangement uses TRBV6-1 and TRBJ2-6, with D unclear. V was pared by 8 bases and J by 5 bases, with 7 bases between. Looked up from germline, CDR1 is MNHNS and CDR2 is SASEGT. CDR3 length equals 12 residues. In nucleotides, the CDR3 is TGTGCCAGCTCGGTTCGGGCCAACGTCCTGACTTTC. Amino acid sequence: CASSVRANVLTF.